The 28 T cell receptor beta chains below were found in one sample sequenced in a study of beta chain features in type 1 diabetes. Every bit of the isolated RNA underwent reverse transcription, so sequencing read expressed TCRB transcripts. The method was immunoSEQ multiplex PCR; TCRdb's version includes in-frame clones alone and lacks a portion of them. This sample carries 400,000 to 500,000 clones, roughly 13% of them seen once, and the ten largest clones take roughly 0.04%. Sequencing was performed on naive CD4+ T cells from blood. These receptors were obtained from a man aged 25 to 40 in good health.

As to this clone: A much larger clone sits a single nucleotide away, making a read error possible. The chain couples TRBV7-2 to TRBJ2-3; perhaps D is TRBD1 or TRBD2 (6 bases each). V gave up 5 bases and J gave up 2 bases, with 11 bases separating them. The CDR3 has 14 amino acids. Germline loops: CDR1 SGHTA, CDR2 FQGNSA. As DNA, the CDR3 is TGTGCCAGCAGCCCCCGGGGGCCCACAGATACGCAGTATTTT. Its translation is CASSPRGPTDTQYF. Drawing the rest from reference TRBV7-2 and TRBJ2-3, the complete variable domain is GAGVSQSPSNKVTEKGKDVELRCDPISGHTALYWYRQSLGQGLEFLIYFQGNSAPDKSGLPSDRFSAERTGGSVSTLTIQRTQQEDSAVYLCASSPRGPTDTQYFGPGTRLTVL.

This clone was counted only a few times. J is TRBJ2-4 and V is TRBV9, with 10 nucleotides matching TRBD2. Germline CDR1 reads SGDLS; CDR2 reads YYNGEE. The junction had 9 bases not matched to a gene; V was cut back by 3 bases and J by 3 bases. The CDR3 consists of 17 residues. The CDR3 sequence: CASSARLAGGSKNIQYF. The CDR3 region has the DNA TGTGCCAGCAGCGCCAGACTAGCGGGCGGGAGCAAAAACATTCAGTACTTC.

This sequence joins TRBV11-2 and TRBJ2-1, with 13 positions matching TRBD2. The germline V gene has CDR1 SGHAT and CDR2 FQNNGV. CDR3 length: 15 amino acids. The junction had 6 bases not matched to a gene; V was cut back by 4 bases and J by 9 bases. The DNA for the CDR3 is TGTGCCAGCAGCTCTACTAGCGGGAGGGAGGTTGAGCAGTTCTTC. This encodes CASSSTSGREVEQFF.

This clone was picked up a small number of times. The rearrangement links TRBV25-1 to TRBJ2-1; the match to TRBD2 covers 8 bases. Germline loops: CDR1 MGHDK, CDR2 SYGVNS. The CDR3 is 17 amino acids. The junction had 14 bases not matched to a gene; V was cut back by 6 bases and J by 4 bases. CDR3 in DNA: TGTGCCAGCAGGATCGATCCCGGGACTAGGGATTACAATGAGCAGTTCTTC. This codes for CASRIDPGTRDYNEQFF.

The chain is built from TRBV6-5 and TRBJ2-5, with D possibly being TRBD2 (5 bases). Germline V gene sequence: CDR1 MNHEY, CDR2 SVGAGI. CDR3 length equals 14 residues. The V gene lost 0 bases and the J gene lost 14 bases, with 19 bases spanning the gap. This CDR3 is CASSYSTPESGFYF. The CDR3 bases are TGTGCCAGCAGTTACTCGACCCCTGAGTCGGGGTTTTACTTC.

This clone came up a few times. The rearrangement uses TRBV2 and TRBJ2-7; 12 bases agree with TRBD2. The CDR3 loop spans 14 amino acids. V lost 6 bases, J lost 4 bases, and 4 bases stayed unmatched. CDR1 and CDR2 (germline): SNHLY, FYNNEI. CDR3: CASRASGGAYEQYF. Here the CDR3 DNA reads TGTGCCAGCAGAGCTAGCGGGGGGGCTTACGAGCAGTACTTC. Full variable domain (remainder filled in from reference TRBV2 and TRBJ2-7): EPEVTQTPSHQVTQMGQEVILRCVPISNHLYFYWYRQILGQKVEFLVSFYNNEISEKSEIFDDQFSVERPDGSNFTLKIRSTKLEDSAMYFCASRASGGAYEQYFGPGTRLTVT.

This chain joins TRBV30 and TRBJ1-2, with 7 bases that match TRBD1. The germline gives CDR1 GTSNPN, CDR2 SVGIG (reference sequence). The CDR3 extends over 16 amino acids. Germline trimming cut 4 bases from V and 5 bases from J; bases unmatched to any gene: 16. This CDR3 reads CAWMAPPVGQLYGYTF. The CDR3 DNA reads TGTGCCTGGATGGCACCCCCGGTGGGACAGTTATATGGCTACACCTTC.

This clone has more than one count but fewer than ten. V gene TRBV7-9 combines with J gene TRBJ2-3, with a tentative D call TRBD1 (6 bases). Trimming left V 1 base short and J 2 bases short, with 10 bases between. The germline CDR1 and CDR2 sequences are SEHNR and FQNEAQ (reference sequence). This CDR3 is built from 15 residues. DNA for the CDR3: TGTGCCAGCAGCTTAGTGACAGGACACACAGATACGCAGTATTTT. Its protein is CASSLVTGHTDTQYF. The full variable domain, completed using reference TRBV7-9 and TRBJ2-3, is DTGVSQNPRHKITKRGQNVTFRCDPISEHNRLYWYRQTLGQGPEFLTYFQNEAQLEKSRLLSDRFSAERPKGSFSTLEIQRTEQGDSAMYLCASSLVTGHTDTQYFGPGTRLTVL.

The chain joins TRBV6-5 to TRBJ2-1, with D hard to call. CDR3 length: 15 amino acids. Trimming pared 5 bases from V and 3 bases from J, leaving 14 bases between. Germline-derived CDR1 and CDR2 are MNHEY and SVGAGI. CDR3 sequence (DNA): TGTGCCAGCAGTCGCGGTACCCTGAACTACAATGAGCAGTTCTTC. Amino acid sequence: CASSRGTLNYNEQFF.

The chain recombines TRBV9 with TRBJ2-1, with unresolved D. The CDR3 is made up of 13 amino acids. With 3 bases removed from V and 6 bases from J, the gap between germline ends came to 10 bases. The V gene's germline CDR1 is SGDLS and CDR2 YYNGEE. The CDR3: CASSELRANEQFF. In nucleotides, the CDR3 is TGTGCCAGCAGCGAGCTTAGGGCCAATGAGCAGTTCTTC. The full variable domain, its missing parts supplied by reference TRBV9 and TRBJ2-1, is DSGVTQTPKHLITATGQRVTLRCSPRSGDLSVYWYQQSLDQGLQFLIQYYNGEERAKGNILERFSAQQFPDLHSELNLSSLELGDSALYFCASSELRANEQFFGPGTRLTVL.

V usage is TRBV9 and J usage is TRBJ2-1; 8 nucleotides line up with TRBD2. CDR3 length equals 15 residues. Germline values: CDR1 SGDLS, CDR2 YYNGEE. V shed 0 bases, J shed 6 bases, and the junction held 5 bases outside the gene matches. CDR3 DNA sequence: TGTGCCAGCAGCGTAGGAGCGGGGGAGCCCAATGAGCAGTTCTTC. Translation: CASSVGAGEPNEQFF.

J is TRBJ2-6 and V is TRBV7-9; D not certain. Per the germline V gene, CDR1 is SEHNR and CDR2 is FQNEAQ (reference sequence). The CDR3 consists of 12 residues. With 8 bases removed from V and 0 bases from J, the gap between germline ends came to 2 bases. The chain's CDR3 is CASHSGANVLTF. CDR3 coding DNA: TGTGCCAGCCACTCTGGGGCCAACGTCCTGACTTTC.

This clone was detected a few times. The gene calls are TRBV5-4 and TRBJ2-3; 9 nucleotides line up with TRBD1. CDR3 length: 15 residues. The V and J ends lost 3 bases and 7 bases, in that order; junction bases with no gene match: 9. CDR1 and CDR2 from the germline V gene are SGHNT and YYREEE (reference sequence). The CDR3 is CASSSSGTGRNTQYF. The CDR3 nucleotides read TGTGCCAGCAGCTCCTCCGGGACAGGGAGGAATACGCAGTATTTT.

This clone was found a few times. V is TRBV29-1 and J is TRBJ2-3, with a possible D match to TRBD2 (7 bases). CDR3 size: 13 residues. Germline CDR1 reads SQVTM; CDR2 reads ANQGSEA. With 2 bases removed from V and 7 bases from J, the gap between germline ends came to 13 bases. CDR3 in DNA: TGCAGCGTTGAATGGGGGGGGCTTAATACGCAGTATTTT. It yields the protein CSVEWGGLNTQYF.

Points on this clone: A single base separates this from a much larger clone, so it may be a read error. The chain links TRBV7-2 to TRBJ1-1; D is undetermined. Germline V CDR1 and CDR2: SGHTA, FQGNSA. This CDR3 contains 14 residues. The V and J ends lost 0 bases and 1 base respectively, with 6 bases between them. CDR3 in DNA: TGTGCCAGCAGCTTAGCGGGCTGGAACACTGAAGCTTTCTTT. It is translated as CASSLAGWNTEAFF.

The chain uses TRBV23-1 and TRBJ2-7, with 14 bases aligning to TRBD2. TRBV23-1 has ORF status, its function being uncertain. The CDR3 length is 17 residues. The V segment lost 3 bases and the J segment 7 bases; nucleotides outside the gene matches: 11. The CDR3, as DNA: TGCGCCAGCAGTCACAATACCGGGACTAGCGGGAGCAATGAGCAGTACGTC. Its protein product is CASSHNTGTSGSNEQYV.

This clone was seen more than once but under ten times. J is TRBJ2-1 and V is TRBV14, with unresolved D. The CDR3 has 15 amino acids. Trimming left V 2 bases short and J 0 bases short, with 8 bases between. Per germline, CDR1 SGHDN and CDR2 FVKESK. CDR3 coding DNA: TGTGCCAGCAGCCAACCTTCCGGCTCCTACAATGAGCAGTTCTTC. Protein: CASSQPSGSYNEQFF.

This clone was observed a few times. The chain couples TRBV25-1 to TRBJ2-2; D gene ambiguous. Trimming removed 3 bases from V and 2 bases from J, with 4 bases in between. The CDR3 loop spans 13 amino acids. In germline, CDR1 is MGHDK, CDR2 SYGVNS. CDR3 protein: CASSEINTGELFF. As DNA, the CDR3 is TGTGCCAGCAGTGAGATTAACACCGGGGAGCTGTTTTTT.

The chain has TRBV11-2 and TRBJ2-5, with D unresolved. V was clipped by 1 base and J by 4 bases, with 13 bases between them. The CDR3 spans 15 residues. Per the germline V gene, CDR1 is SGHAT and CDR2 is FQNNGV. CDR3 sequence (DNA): TGTGCCAGCAGCTTAGGGGCCACATTAGGAGAGACCCAGTACTTC. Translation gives CASSLGATLGETQYF. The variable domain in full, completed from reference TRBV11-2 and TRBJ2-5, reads EAGVAQSPRYKIIEKRQSVAFWCNPISGHATLYWYQQILGQGPKLLIQFQNNGVVDDSQLPKDRFSAERLKGVDSTLKIQPAKLEDSAVYLCASSLGATLGETQYFGPGTRLLVL.

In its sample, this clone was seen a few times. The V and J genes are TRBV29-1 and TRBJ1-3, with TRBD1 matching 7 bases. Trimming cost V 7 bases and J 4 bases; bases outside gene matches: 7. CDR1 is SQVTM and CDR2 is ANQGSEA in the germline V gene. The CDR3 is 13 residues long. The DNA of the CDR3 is TGCAGCGCAGTCACAGGGGCAGGAAACACCATATATTTT. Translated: CSAVTGAGNTIYF. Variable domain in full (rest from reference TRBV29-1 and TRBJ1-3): SAVISQKPSRDICQRGTSLTIQCQVDSQVTMMFWYRQQPGQSLTLIATANQGSEATYESGFVIDKFPISRPNLTFSTLTVSNMSPEDSSIYLCSAVTGAGNTIYFGEGSWLTVV.

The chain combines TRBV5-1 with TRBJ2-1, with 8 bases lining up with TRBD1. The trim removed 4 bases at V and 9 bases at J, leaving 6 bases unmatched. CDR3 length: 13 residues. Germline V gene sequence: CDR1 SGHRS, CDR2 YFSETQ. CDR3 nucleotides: TGCGCCAGCAGCAACGGACAGGGTAGTGAGCAGTTCTTC. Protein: CASSNGQGSEQFF.

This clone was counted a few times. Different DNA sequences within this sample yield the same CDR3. As DNA, the CDR3 is TGTGCCAGCAGCGTAGGGACAACCCAAGAGACCCAGTACTTC. Its protein product is CASSVGTTQETQYF. The V gene is TRBV9, the J gene TRBJ2-5; tentatively, D is TRBD1 (5 bases). Per the germline V gene, CDR1 is SGDLS and CDR2 is YYNGEE. This CDR3 has 14 residues. V dropped 0 bases and J dropped 1 base, with 7 bases sitting between them.

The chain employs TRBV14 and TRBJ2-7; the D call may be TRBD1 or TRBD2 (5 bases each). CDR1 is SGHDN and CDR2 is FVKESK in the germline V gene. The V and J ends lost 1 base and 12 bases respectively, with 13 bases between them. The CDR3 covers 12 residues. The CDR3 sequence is CASSQAGRTPYV. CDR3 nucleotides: TGTGCCAGCAGCCAAGCAGGGCGGACTCCGTACGTC.

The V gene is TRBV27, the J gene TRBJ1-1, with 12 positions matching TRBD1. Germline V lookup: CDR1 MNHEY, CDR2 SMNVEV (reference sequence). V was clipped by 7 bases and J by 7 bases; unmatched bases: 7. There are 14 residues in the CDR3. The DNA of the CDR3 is TGTGCCAGCAAAGGGACAGGGGGCACGGGTGAAGCTTTCTTT. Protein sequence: CASKGTGGTGEAFF.

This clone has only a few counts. The CDR3 loop is CSVGTGVNTEAFF. The CDR3, as DNA: TGCAGCGTCGGGACAGGGGTGAACACTGAAGCTTTCTTT. The chain recombines TRBV29-1 with TRBJ1-1; the match to TRBD1 covers 10 bases. This CDR3 has 13 amino acids. In germline, CDR1 is SQVTM, CDR2 ANQGSEA. Losses at the gene ends were 6 bases for V and 0 bases for J; bases not matched to a gene: 1.

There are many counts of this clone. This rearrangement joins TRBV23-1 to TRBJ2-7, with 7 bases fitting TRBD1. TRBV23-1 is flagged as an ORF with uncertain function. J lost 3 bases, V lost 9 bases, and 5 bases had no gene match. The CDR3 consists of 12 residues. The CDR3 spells CARRGRDYEQYV. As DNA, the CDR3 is TGCGCCAGGAGGGGGCGAGACTACGAGCAGTACGTC.

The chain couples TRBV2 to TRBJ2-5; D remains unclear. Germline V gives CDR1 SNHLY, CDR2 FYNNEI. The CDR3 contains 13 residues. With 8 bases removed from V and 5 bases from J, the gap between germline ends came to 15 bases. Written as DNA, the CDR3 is TGTGCCAGCGACTCGATGAGTGGGGAGACCCAGTACTTC. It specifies CASDSMSGETQYF.

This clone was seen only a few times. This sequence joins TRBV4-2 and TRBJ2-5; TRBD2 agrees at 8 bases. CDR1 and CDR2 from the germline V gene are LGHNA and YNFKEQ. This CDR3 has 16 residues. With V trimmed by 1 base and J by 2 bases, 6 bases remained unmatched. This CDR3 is CASSQVAGGTQETQYF. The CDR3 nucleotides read TGTGCCAGCAGCCAAGTTGCGGGAGGAACACAAGAGACCCAGTACTTC.